The rows below give T cell receptor beta chains drawn from one sample of a study of CD8 T cells in Susac syndrome. TCRdb itself ran the immunoSEQ multiplex PCR reads through MiXCR, one entry per CDR3 protein. The data hold hundreds of thousands of distinct CDR3 sequences, with roughly 90% observed a single time. The sequencing sample was made of CD8+ T cells from PBMCs. The receptors were sampled from a human donor with multiple sclerosis. Each CDR3 is given with its conserved first and last residue. The D gene is left open where the match is weak. Only part of the rows carry a size: once, few, many, or a class if the clone is expanded.

V gene	clone size	J gene	D gene	CDR3 protein	CDR3 DNA
TRBV20-1	-	TRBJ2-5	-	CSARDGGSGKETQYF	TGCAGTGCTAGAGATGGGGGGTCGGGTAAAGAGACCCAGTACTTC
TRBV30	-	TRBJ2-3	-	CAWSVGSTSTDTQYF	TGTGCCTGGAGTGTAGGCTCTACTAGCACAGATACGCAGTATTTT
TRBV29-1	-	TRBJ2-6	TRBD1	CSVWQGASGANVLTF	TGCAGCGTTTGGCAGGGGGCCTCTGGGGCCAACGTCCTGACTTTC
TRBV20-1	-	TRBJ2-1	TRBD2	CSARPLAGDYNEQFF	TGCAGTGCTAGACCTCTAGCGGGAGACTACAATGAGCAGTTCTTC
TRBV6-2/TRBV6-3	-	TRBJ2-5	TRBD2	CASSKTSGAPETQYF	TGTGCCAGCAGTAAGACTAGCGGGGCCCCGGAGACCCAGTACTTC
TRBV28	-	TRBJ2-7	-	CASSLSTGYIDEQYF	TGTGCCAGCAGTTTGTCCACAGGGTATATCGACGAGCAGTACTTC
TRBV13	-	TRBJ2-7	-	CASSAEQGNSYEQYF	TGTGCCAGCAGCGCCGAACAGGGTAATTCCTACGAGCAGTACTTC
TRBV19	-	TRBJ1-1	-	CASSTRGGTEAFF	TGTGCCAGTAGTACGAGAGGGGGTACTGAAGCTTTCTTT
TRBV5-1	-	TRBJ2-7	TRBD2	CASSLPKPLAGGPYEQYF	TGCGCCAGCAGCTTGCCCAAGCCACTAGCGGGGGGTCCCTACGAGCAGTACTTC
TRBV24-1	-	TRBJ2-1	-	CATSEHNDEQFF	TGTGCCACCAGTGAGCACAACGATGAGCAGTTCTTC
TRBV7-9	-	TRBJ2-7	-	CASSQGTPYEQYF	TGTGCCAGCAGCCAGGGGACACCTTACGAGCAGTACTTC
TRBV4-1	-	TRBJ2-3	-	CASSQDAVGYPGSTDTQYF	TGCGCCAGCAGCCAAGACGCGGTCGGCTACCCCGGTAGCACAGATACGCAGTATTTT
TRBV27	-	TRBJ1-1	-	CASRPSVTTEAFF	TGTGCCAGCAGACCCTCAGTAACTACCGAAGCTTTCTTT
TRBV10-3	-	TRBJ2-3	TRBD2	CAISSPGLDSTDTQYF	TGTGCCATCAGCTCCCCGGGACTAGACAGCACAGATACGCAGTATTTT
TRBV19	once	TRBJ2-1	-	CASSLVSLGINEQFF	TGTGCCAGTAGCCTAGTGTCCCTGGGGATCAATGAGCAGTTCTTC
TRBV20-1	-	TRBJ2-1	TRBD2	CSARLAGEGNEQFF	TGCAGTGCTCGACTAGCGGGGGAGGGCAATGAGCAGTTCTTC
TRBV4-3	-	TRBJ2-3	TRBD2	CASSQTSGIYTQYF	TGCGCCAGCAGCCAGACTAGCGGGATTTATACGCAGTATTTT
TRBV29-1	-	TRBJ2-1	-	CSPQMGRSQFF	TGCAGCCCCCAAATGGGGCGTTCGCAGTTCTTC
TRBV20-1	few	TRBJ2-7	TRBD1	CSAISDREPYEQYF	TGCAGTGCAATTTCCGACAGGGAACCCTACGAGCAGTACTTC
TRBV12-2	-	TRBJ1-2	-	CASRFPWTPMCSGYTF	TGTGCAAGTCGCTTCCCTTGGACCCCAATGTGTAGTGGCTACACCTTC